Listed below are T cell receptor beta chains from one sample, sequenced in a study of T cell responses to AZD1222 COVID-19 vaccine. The protocol was immunoSEQ multiplex PCR, while the TCRdb copy is restricted to in-frame clones and leaves out a portion. The sample contains roughly 180,000 clones, about 90% of which appear only once. The material sequenced was peripheral blood, taken on day 0 of AZD1222 vaccination. All receptors come from an adult in good health. Each CDR3 is given with its conserved first and last residue. The D gene is left open where the match is weak. The size field is filled for only some rows; it gives once, few, many or a size class.

D gene	V gene	clone size	J gene	CDR3 DNA	CDR3 protein
TRBD2	TRBV9	.	TRBJ2-3	TGTGCCAGCAGCCCCCGGGGACTAGCGGGAGGGAGTGGCACAGATACGCAGTATTTT	CASSPRGLAGGSGTDTQYF
.	TRBV29-1	.	TRBJ2-5	TGCAGCGTTGTTCGGGAGACCCAGTACTTC	CSVVRETQYF
TRBD2	TRBV19	.	TRBJ2-1	TGTGCCAGCAGTCGGAGGTTAGCGGGAGGGTGGACGAACAATGAGCAGTTCTTC	CASSRRLAGGWTNNEQFF
.	TRBV7-9	.	TRBJ1-5	TGTGCCAGCAGCCGAATGGCGGGCCAAGGGCCCCAGCATTTT	CASSRMAGQGPQHF
TRBD2	TRBV7-2	.	TRBJ2-2	TGTGCCAGCAGCCGGACTAGCGTGAACACCGGGGAGCTGTTTTTT	CASSRTSVNTGELFF
.	TRBV7-6	.	TRBJ1-1	TGTGCCAGCAGCTTAGACCTGAACACTGAAGCTTTCTTT	CASSLDLNTEAFF
.	TRBV27	.	TRBJ1-2	TGTGCCAGCCCCTTAAAAATAGGACACGGATTTCACTATGGCTACACCTTC	CASPLKIGHGFHYGYTF
TRBD2	TRBV28	.	TRBJ2-1	TGTGCCAGCAGTCGGACTAGCGGGGGGGCCTACAATGAGCAGTTCTTC	CASSRTSGGAYNEQFF
.	TRBV3-1/TRBV3-2	.	TRBJ2-5	TGTGCCAGCAGCCAGATCCTAGAGACCCAGTACTTC	CASSQILETQYF
.	TRBV28	.	TRBJ2-7	TGTGCCAGCAGTTTTTTCTTGGCAGCCACCTACGAGCAGTACTTC	CASSFFLAATYEQYF
.	TRBV5-1	.	TRBJ1-2	TGCGCCAGCAGCTTATACGGCAGCAACTATGGCTACACCTTC	CASSLYGSNYGYTF
.	TRBV3-1/TRBV3-2	.	TRBJ1-6	TGTGCCAGCAGCCAAGACAGGACCAAATTGGTGTCACCCCTCCACTTT	CASSQDRTKLVSPLHF
.	TRBV25-1	.	TRBJ1-1	TGTGCCAGCAGTGAAGATCACAGGGCGCGCCCTGAAGCTTTCTTT	CASSEDHRARPEAFF
TRBD1	TRBV9	.	TRBJ1-2	TGTGCCAGCAGGGGGACAGGGTCCGCAGGCTACACCTTC	CASRGTGSAGYTF
TRBD2	TRBV7-9	.	TRBJ2-7	TGTGCCAGCAGCTTTTTCGGGGGGACTTACGCTTCGATCTCCTACGAGCAGTACTTC	CASSFFGGTYASISYEQYF
TRBD2	TRBV9	once	TRBJ2-1	TGTGCCAGCAGCTCAGGGACTAGTTCCCTCTACAATGAGCAGTTCTTC	CASSSGTSSLYNEQFF
.	TRBV5-4	.	TRBJ1-1	TGTGCCAGCAGCCGCCCGGGGGAAACTGAAGCTTTCTTT	CASSRPGETEAFF
TRBD1	TRBV6-4	.	TRBJ1-1	TGTGCCAGCAGTGTCAACAGGGGTACTGAAGCTTTCTTT	CASSVNRGTEAFF
.	TRBV6-1	.	TRBJ1-6	TGTGCCAGCAGTGAGGGGTGGAATTCACCCCTCCACTTT	CASSEGWNSPLHF
.	TRBV4-3	few	TRBJ1-2	TGCGCCAGCAGCCAAGATGCGGGGGGCGGCTACACCTTC	CASSQDAGGGYTF
.	TRBV7-2	.	TRBJ2-5	TGTGCCAGCAGCTTAGCAGGTGGGGCCCTGGAGACCCAGTACTTC	CASSLAGGALETQYF
TRBD1	TRBV5-1	.	TRBJ1-1	TGCGCCAGCAGCATACAGGGGGCCATGAACACTGAAGCTTTCTTT	CASSIQGAMNTEAFF
.	TRBV21-1	.	TRBJ2-1	TGTGCCAGCAGCAAGCACAGACCTTACAATGAGCAGTTCTTC	CASSKHRPYNEQFF
.	TRBV5-1	.	TRBJ1-2	TGCGCCAGCAGCCCTCCAGGGTTAGGCTACACCTTC	CASSPPGLGYTF
.	TRBV5-5	once	TRBJ1-5	TGTGCCAGCAGCTTGGCCGAGGCAAACCTTTGGCCCCAGCATTTT	CASSLAEANLWPQHF
TRBD1	TRBV5-5	.	TRBJ2-7	TGTGCCAGCAGCGGGACAGGCTCCTACGAGCAGTACTTC	CASSGTGSYEQYF
.	TRBV7-2	.	TRBJ2-3	TGTGCCAGCAGCTTAGTCGGGGCCCGCACAGATACGCAGTATTTT	CASSLVGARTDTQYF
.	TRBV2	.	TRBJ1-1	TGTGCCAGCAGTGCGAGAGGGGTTTGGAACACTGAAGCTTTCTTT	CASSARGVWNTEAFF
.	TRBV19	.	TRBJ1-6	TGTGCCAGTAGTATAAGGGGGAGCAATTCACCCCTCCACTTT	CASSIRGSNSPLHF
.	TRBV5-1	.	TRBJ2-7	TGCGCCAGCAGCTTGGCGACCGATTCCTACGAGCAGTACTTC	CASSLATDSYEQYF
.	TRBV19	.	TRBJ1-1	TGTGCCAGTCTAACGGGGCCTGAAGCTTTCTTT	CASLTGPEAFF
.	TRBV15	.	TRBJ1-2	TGTGCCACCAGCAGAGGCCAGGAGAGCTATGGCTACACCTTC	CATSRGQESYGYTF
.	TRBV5-6	.	TRBJ2-7	TGTGCCAGCAGCTTGGGTAGGGTTAACGAGCAGTACTTC	CASSLGRVNEQYF
.	TRBV2	.	TRBJ2-7	TGTGCCAGCTCGGGTCGTTTATCCTACGAGCAGTACTTC	CASSGRLSYEQYF
TRBD1	TRBV27	.	TRBJ2-1	TGTGCCAGCACCATCGGGCAGGGGGCCTCCTACAATGAGCAGTTCTTC	CASTIGQGASYNEQFF
TRBD1	TRBV7-9	.	TRBJ2-4	TGTGCCAGCAGCCCCCCTGGACAGGGTGGGGACATTCAGTACTTC	CASSPPGQGGDIQYF
.	TRBV5-1	once	TRBJ1-6	TGCGCCAGCAGCTTTGAAAAGGGTGTGAATTCACCCCTCCACTTT	CASSFEKGVNSPLHF
TRBD2	TRBV6-2/TRBV6-3	once	TRBJ2-2	TGTGCCAGCAGCCCTAGCGGGGGGACGAACACCGGGGAGCTGTTTTTT	CASSPSGGTNTGELFF
TRBD1	TRBV6-5	once	TRBJ1-2	TGTGCCAGCACCGAGGACAGGGTCGGCTATGGCTACACCTTC	CASTEDRVGYGYTF
TRBD1	TRBV19	.	TRBJ2-7	TGTGCCAGTAGGGACAGGGGAGGCCACGAGCAGTACTTC	CASRDRGGHEQYF
.	TRBV29-1	.	TRBJ2-7	TGCAGCGTCGGTGGGTTGGGGGTACCGGAGCAGTACTTC	CSVGGLGVPEQYF
.	TRBV5-1	.	TRBJ2-2	TGCGCCAGCAGCCCCCCGACAGCGTTCACCGGGGAGCTGTTTTTT	CASSPPTAFTGELFF
TRBD1	TRBV30	.	TRBJ2-1	TGTGCCTGGAGTGTAGACAGGGGGCAAGAGCAGTTCTTC	CAWSVDRGQEQFF
TRBD2	TRBV19	.	TRBJ2-7	TGTGCCAGTAGTACCCGGACTAGCAGAACCTACGAGCAGTACTTC	CASSTRTSRTYEQYF
.	TRBV6-5	.	TRBJ2-1	TGTGCCAGCAGTTGGGGCAATGAGCAGTTCTTC	CASSWGNEQFF
.	TRBV29-1	.	TRBJ1-5	TGCAGCGTTCTGACAGGAGATAGCAATCAGCCCCAGCATTTT	CSVLTGDSNQPQHF
.	TRBV7-3	.	TRBJ2-2	TGTGCCAGCAGCCCAACCCCCCGGGAGTCGAGCACCGGGGAGCTGTTTTTT	CASSPTPRESSTGELFF
.	TRBV5-1	.	TRBJ2-1	TGCGCCAGCAGCGGCGCCGGGACAATCTACAATGAGCAGTTCTTC	CASSGAGTIYNEQFF
TRBD1	TRBV27	.	TRBJ2-5	TGTGCCAGCAGTACCCCTCGACAGGGGGCCCAAGAGACCCAGTACTTC	CASSTPRQGAQETQYF
.	TRBV5-4	.	TRBJ1-2	TGTGCCAGCAGCCGCCAAGGGGGAGGCTACTATGGCTACACCTTC	CASSRQGGGYYGYTF